This TCR beta chain stems from a study of T cells in localized non-small cell lung cancer (dated by TCRdb to the early 2020s). Notes on the research overall: Comparing tumors with uninvolved tumor-adjacent lungs, the study looked at the T cell repertoires of fewer than 250 patients with early-stage NSCLC. The cohort was made up of about 240 treatment-naive NSCLC patients whose localized lung tumors had been resected. A mean age of around 66 years was recorded for the NSCLC patients, of whom more than 120 were male and 100 to 110 were female. The research as a whole found: A median of around 57 of the top 100 tumor clones turned up in the paired uninvolved adjacent lung, and 28 of those clones also ranked among the top 100 of that same adjacent lung. Uninvolved tumor-adjacent lung showed the highest T cell clonality, higher than tumor, which suggests more focused antigenic responses in the adjacent lung. Multi-region tumor sequencing was not performed, so intratumor heterogeneity could not be excluded. Higher T cell density in blood was associated with longer overall survival, whereas higher clonality in adjacent lung was associated with shorter survival. Because the study design was exploratory, TCR variables were selected using unadjusted p-values without false-discovery rate correction.

With regard to this clone: It has no known antigen specificity. No qualities accompany the bases; no much larger clone lies one base away.

V and J are truncated by 3 bases and 8 bases respectively, leaving an intervening sequence of 19 bases. Inclusive of the bounding cysteine and phenylalanine, the CDR3 is 15 residues long. Left in the record is the CDR3 DNA by itself, 45 bases read in frame from the first base. The germline V gene (reference sequence) provides CDR1 MNHEY and CDR2 SMNVEV. At diagnosis, tumor, uninvolved tumor-adjacent lung and peripheral blood were collected and then preserved as a mix of FFPE and fresh-frozen material. For TCR repertoire profiling, the blood samples were analyzed as peripheral blood mononuclear cells. The immunoSEQ Assay was used to sequence TCR beta CDR3 regions from DNA. The paper's data handling went like this. T cell density was computed as TCR beta template counts normalized to usable DNA estimated by amplifying housekeeping genes. The preseqR package was used to estimate richness by extrapolating to 400,000 templates for PBMC samples and to 120,000 templates for tissue samples. Clonality was calculated as one minus Pielou's evenness. To identify tissue-enriched TCRs, differential abundance testing was run on productive amino-acid clonotypes with a minimum total count of 5 and an alpha of 0.1. Repertoire overlap between compartments was quantified with the Jaccard Index and Morisita Overlap Index. TCR beta CDR3s were clustered by GLIPH together with public tetramer-defined viral CDR3s, and at least three viral sequences plus V-gene enrichment were required for viral motifs. TCRdb carries this immuneACCESS record with in-frame sequences only. Its versions omit some clonotypes, under half of them owing to an unresolved V gene in the studies checked, with the rest unexplained. The V and J calls and clone size are taken from that table; D and trimming were inferred from the DNA. Counted in this sample were 130,000 or so clones; about 90% of them appeared once. Around 1.7% of the sample is held by the ten biggest clonotypes.

The source was peripheral blood, collected before any cancer treatment. The rearrangement combines TRBV27 with TRBJ1-2; TRBD1 is a possible D gene, resting on 5 matching bases. The TCR originated in a female donor older than 55 with stage I lung adenocarcinoma. The CDR3 amino acid sequence is: CASSFQGGPVSGYTF. In nucleotides, the sequence is TGTGCCAGCAGTTTTCAGGGTGGCCCAGTTTCCGGCTACACCTTC.